The clone carrying this TCR beta chain was counted ten times or more. Its antigen is undetermined. Genes here carry mouse names. The read terminates 4 residues before the CDR3 end, so the remaining end is supplied by the germline J gene. Cell sorting was performed on pooled cutaneous lymph node cells with CD4, CD8alpha, NKG2D, NKG2ACE and other markers. Following RNA extraction, reverse transcription yielded cDNA that acted as the sequencing template. Clones were read by immunoSEQ multiplex PCR, and TCRdb kept only the in-frame ones, dropping some. The repertoire has more than 2,000 clones, none seen only once; the ten largest take 43%. This CDR3 is 13 amino acids long. Germline loops: CDR1 NNHDY, CDR2 SYVADS. These data come from a study of CD8+ T cells in alopecia areata. Study results and limitations: TCRs were shared less clearly across patients than in mice, possibly for HLA-related reasons.

The sample was CD8+ T cells sorted from a lymph node. The chain carries TRBV13-3 and TRBJ1-1; 7 bases fit TRBD1. The sequence derives from a C3H/HeJ mouse with alopecia areata. The mouse line has the MHC haplotype H2-k. The sequenced CDR3 bases are TGTGCCAGCAGTGATGAGGGGGCGACA. This translates into CASSDEGAT. The entire CDR3 sequence reads CASSDEGATEVFF.